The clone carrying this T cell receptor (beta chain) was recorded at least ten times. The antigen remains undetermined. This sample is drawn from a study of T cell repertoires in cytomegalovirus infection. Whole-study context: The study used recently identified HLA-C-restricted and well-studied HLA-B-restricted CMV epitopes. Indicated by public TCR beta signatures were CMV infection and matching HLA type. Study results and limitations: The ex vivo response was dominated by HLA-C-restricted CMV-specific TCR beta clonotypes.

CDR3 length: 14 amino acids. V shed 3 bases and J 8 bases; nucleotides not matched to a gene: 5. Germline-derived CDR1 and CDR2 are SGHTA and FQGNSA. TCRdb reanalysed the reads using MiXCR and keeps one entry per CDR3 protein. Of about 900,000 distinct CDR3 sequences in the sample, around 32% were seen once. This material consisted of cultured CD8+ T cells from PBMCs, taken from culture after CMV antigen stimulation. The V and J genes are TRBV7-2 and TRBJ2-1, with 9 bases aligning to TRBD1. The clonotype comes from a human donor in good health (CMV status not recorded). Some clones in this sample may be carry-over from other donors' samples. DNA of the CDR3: TGTGCCAGCAGCTTGGGACAGGGTATCTATGAGCAGTTCTTC. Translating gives CASSLGQGIYEQFF.